The 14 T cell receptor beta chains in this list originate from one sample, sequenced in a study of CD8+ T cells in alopecia areata. Treatment described: oral pan-JAK inhibitor, 5-10 mg twice daily. cDNA serving as the sequencing template came from extracted, reverse transcribed RNA. Only in-frame clones appear in the TCRdb table, and some are missing; sequencing was by immunoSEQ multiplex PCR. The sample includes roughly 200,000 clones, about 55% seen only once; the top ten take more than 10%. Sequenced here: CD8+ T cells sorted from blood, sampled at week 24, from a patient treated with tofacitinib. These receptors originate from a human donor with alopecia areata.

The gene calls are TRBV5-1 and TRBJ2-5; either TRBD1 or TRBD2 may fit D (5 bases each). The CDR3 length is 16 residues. Trimming left V 1 base short and J 2 bases short, with 15 bases between. From germline, CDR1 is SGHRS and CDR2 YFSETQ. The CDR3 loop reads CASSLSVEGPQETQYF. CDR3 DNA sequence: TGCGCCAGCAGCTTGTCCGTCGAGGGGCCTCAAGAGACCCAGTACTTC. The full variable domain, in which reference TRBV5-1 and TRBJ2-5 provide the parts outside the CDR3, is KAGVTQTPRYLIKTRGQQVTLSCSPISGHRSVSWYQQTPGQGLQFLFEYFSETQRNKGNFPGRFSGRQFSNSRSEMNVSTLELGDSALYLCASSLSVEGPQETQYFGPGTRLLVL.

The chain joins TRBV18 to TRBJ2-3; D unresolved. This CDR3 has 12 amino acids. Germline-derived CDR1 and CDR2 are KGHSH and LQKENI. V gave up 0 bases and J gave up 6 bases, with 4 bases separating them. The CDR3 DNA reads TGTGCCAGCTCACCACCGAGGGATACGCAGTATTTT. Its protein is CASSPPRDTQYF.

As to this clone: This same CDR3 is encoded by further DNA sequences in the sample. The V and J genes are TRBV6-5 and TRBJ2-5; TRBD2 agrees at 8 bases. CDR3 size: 15 residues. CDR1 and CDR2 from the germline V gene are MNHEY and SVGAGI. Trimming at V came to 0 bases and at J to 1 base, leaving 1 base not matched to a gene. The CDR3: CASSYSGGVQETQYF. CDR3 coding DNA: TGTGCCAGCAGTTACTCCGGGGGGGTCCAAGAGACCCAGTACTTC.

The chain joins TRBV11-2 to TRBJ2-6; the D is unclear. The V gene's germline CDR1 is SGHAT and CDR2 FQNNGV. The CDR3 covers 16 residues. Trimming removed 6 bases at V and 0 bases at J, with 12 bases between. CDR3 nucleotides: TGTGCCAGCAGAGACTCGCAGCTCTCTGGGGCCAACGTCCTGACTTTC. It is translated as CASRDSQLSGANVLTF.

This chain joins TRBV2 and TRBJ1-5; a possible D gene is TRBD1 (5 bases). V gave up 4 bases and J gave up 2 bases, with 12 bases separating them. The V gene's germline CDR1 is SNHLY and CDR2 FYNNEI. The CDR3 has 15 residues. In DNA, the CDR3 is TGTGCCAGCAGTGCCAGGGTGGGTGGCAATCAGCCCCAGCATTTT. Amino acids: CASSARVGGNQPQHF.

This clone was seen only a few times. The chain couples TRBV29-1 to TRBJ2-5, with D maybe TRBD1 (5 bases). The CDR3 runs to 10 residues. The V gene's germline CDR1 is SQVTM and CDR2 ANQGSEA. Trimming shortened V by 7 bases and J by 4 bases, and 7 bases separated the two germline ends. CDR3: CSGTTETQYF. The DNA of the CDR3 is TGCAGCGGGACAACAGAGACCCAGTACTTC.

The chain combines TRBV19 with TRBJ2-5; D is perhaps TRBD1 (5 bases). This CDR3 is built from 14 residues. Trimming took 7 bases from V and 3 from J, leaving 15 bases between them. CDR1 is LNHDA, CDR2 SQIVND, per germline (reference sequence). The CDR3 is CASNWGRMKETQYF. The DNA of the CDR3 is TGTGCCAGTAACTGGGGCAGAATGAAAGAGACCCAGTACTTC.

This chain joins TRBV11-2 and TRBJ2-5; 12 nucleotides agree with TRBD1. The J call could be wrong; TRBJ2-7 is a better fit for the DNA end. Germline V gene lookup returns CDR1 SGHAT and CDR2 FQNNGV. This CDR3 has 16 amino acids. The DNA of the CDR3 is TGTGCCAGCAGACCCGGGACAGGGGGCTCTCGGGACGAGCAGTACTTC. This encodes CASRPGTGGSRDEQYF.

The J gene is TRBJ2-7, the V gene TRBV12-5; 11 bases are a match to TRBD1. Germline V lookup: CDR1 LGHNT, CDR2 FRNRAP. V lost 6 bases to trimming and J lost 2 bases; unmatched junction nucleotides: 6. The CDR3 contains 15 residues. The CDR3 here is CASGNPGQGAYEQYF. The CDR3 DNA sequence: TGTGCTAGTGGCAATCCGGGACAGGGGGCCTACGAGCAGTACTTC.

The V gene is TRBV2, the J gene TRBJ2-1, with a possible D match to TRBD1 (5 bases). The CDR3 extends over 17 amino acids. Deletions cut 5 bases from V and 1 base from J, with 18 bases between. The V gene's germline CDR1 is SNHLY and CDR2 FYNNEI. The CDR3 sequence is CASSYPAQGWSYNEQFF. DNA of the CDR3: TGTGCCAGCAGTTATCCAGCCCAGGGTTGGTCCTACAATGAGCAGTTCTTC.

This clone was seen only a few times. The J gene is TRBJ1-2, the V gene TRBV12-5, with 7 positions matching TRBD1. The CDR3 length is 13 residues. CDR1 is LGHNT, CDR2 FRNRAP, per germline. Losses at the gene ends were 1 base for V and 7 bases for J; bases not matched to a gene: 3. The CDR3 bases are TGTGCTAGTGGTTTGGACAGGGGTGGTGGCTACACCTTC. Its translation is CASGLDRGGGYTF.

This chain uses TRBV5-1 with TRBJ2-2, with D perhaps TRBD2 (6 bases). The length of the CDR3 is 15 residues. Germline V gene lookup returns CDR1 SGHRS and CDR2 YFSETQ. The germline V and J ends were trimmed by 4 bases and 0 bases, with 10 bases remaining between them. The CDR3: CASSGGLTNTGELFF. CDR3 DNA sequence: TGCGCCAGCAGCGGGGGACTGACGAACACCGGGGAGCTGTTTTTT. The complete variable domain, with remaining parts taken from reference TRBV5-1 and TRBJ2-2, reads KAGVTQTPRYLIKTRGQQVTLSCSPISGHRSVSWYQQTPGQGLQFLFEYFSETQRNKGNFPGRFSGRQFSNSRSEMNVSTLELGDSALYLCASSGGLTNTGELFFGEGSRLTVL.

This clone was counted only a few times. J is TRBJ1-4 and V is TRBV10-3, with TRBD1 as a possible D gene (6 bases). This CDR3 has 16 residues. Per germline, CDR1 ENHRY and CDR2 SYGVKD. Trimming took off 0 bases at V and 4 bases at J, with 12 bases between the two ends. CDR3 DNA sequence: TGTGCCATCAGTGAGTCCGACAGGTCATATAATGAAAAACTGTTTTTT. It encodes CAISESDRSYNEKLFF.

The chain has TRBV25-1 and TRBJ1-3; 8 bases map to TRBD1. Trimming at V came to 3 bases and at J to 2 bases, leaving 3 bases not matched to a gene. Germline V gives CDR1 MGHDK, CDR2 SYGVNS. The CDR3 length is 15 residues. CDR3 DNA: TGTGCCAGCAGTGATCCGGACAGGGCTGGAAACACCATATATTTT. Translated, it gives CASSDPDRAGNTIYF.